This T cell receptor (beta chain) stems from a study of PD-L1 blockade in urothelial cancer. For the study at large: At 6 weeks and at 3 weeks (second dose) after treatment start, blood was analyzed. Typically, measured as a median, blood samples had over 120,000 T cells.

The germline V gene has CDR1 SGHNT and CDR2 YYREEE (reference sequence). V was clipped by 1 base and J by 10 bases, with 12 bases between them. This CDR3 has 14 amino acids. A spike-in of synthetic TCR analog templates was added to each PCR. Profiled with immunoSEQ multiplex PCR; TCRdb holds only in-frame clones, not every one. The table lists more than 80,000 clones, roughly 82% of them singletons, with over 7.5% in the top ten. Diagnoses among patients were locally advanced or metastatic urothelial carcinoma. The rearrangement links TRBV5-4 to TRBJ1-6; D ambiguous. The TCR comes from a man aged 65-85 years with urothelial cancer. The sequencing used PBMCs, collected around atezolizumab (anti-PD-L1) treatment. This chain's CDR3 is CASSLQGRSSPLHF. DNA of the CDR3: TGTGCCAGCAGCTTGCAAGGGAGGAGCTCACCCCTCCACTTT.